These 24 T cell receptor beta chains came from one sample sequenced in a study of T cell repertoires in cytomegalovirus infection. MiXCR, applied by TCRdb to the reads, yields one record per CDR3 protein. The sample has about 890,000 distinct CDR3 sequences, 30% to 40% seen once; the top ten hold 13%. Their antigens are not known. The source material was cultured CD8+ T cells from PBMCs, sampled from culture after CMV antigen stimulation. Receptor source: a human donor in good health (CMV status not recorded). Some clones in this sample may be carry-over from other donors' samples.

The CDR3 is CASSLTSGENTQYF. The CDR3 nucleotides are TGTGCCAGCAGTTTAACTAGCGGGGAAAATACGCAGTATTTT. This chain links TRBV12-3 or TRBV12-4 with TRBJ2-3, with 10 bases that match TRBD2. This CDR3 comprises 14 residues. V lost 2 bases, J lost 7 bases, and 3 bases stayed unmatched.

This chain connects TRBV12-3 or TRBV12-4 to TRBJ1-6, with 7 positions matching TRBD1. Unmatched junction bases numbered 5, after V lost 6 bases and J lost 6 bases. The CDR3 consists of 14 residues. The CDR3 DNA reads TGTGCCAGCAGGTTCAGGGGGTCTAATTCACCCCTCCACTTT. This encodes CASRFRGSNSPLHF.

This clonotype was seen a handful of times. The chain has TRBV28 and TRBJ2-1; D gene uncertain. CDR3 length equals 13 residues. V was cut by 3 bases and J by 5 bases, with 8 bases left in between. Germline lookup yields CDR1 MDHEN and CDR2 SYDVKM. CDR3 sequence: CASSFLRNNEQFF. CDR3 coding DNA: TGTGCCAGCAGTTTCTTGAGGAACAATGAGCAGTTCTTC.

This clonotype has just a few counts. V gene TRBV4-1 combines with J gene TRBJ2-7; D is uncertain. The CDR3 sequence is 15 residues long. The germline V gene encodes CDR1 MGHRA and CDR2 YSYEKL. The germline V and J ends were trimmed by 1 base and 5 bases, with 15 bases remaining between them. CDR3 protein: CASSQVSYPMDEQYF. CDR3 DNA sequence: TGCGCCAGCAGCCAAGTTAGTTACCCCATGGACGAGCAGTACTTC.

The J gene is TRBJ2-3, the V gene TRBV7-6; D call uncertain. In germline, CDR1 is SGHVS, CDR2 FNYEAQ. V was cut by 1 base and J by 4 bases, with 9 bases left in between. The CDR3 has 14 residues. DNA for the CDR3: TGTGCCAGCAGCTTAGATTTAGCCGCAGATACGCAGTATTTT. Protein product: CASSLDLAADTQYF.

A remark on this clonotype: Since the CDR3 does not end with the conserved phenylalanine or tryptophan, this likely comes from a read error. The chain links TRBV4-1 to TRBJ2-7; no clear D gene. V was shortened by 4 bases and J by 3 bases, with 10 bases between the two germline ends. The CDR3 is 13 residues long. Germline V gene sequence: CDR1 MGHRA, CDR2 YSYEKL. The CDR3 DNA reads TGCGCCAGCAGCCCGGACGGAGACTACGAGCAGTACTCC. This gives the protein CASSPDGDYEQYS.

This rearrangement joins TRBV9 to TRBJ1-2; D gene ambiguous. This CDR3 contains 16 residues. V was clipped by 2 bases and J by 4 bases, with 18 bases between them. Germline V gene sequence: CDR1 SGDLS, CDR2 YYNGEE. CDR3 sequence reads: CASSVRSQRTAYGYTF. In DNA form, the CDR3 reads TGTGCCAGCAGCGTTAGGAGCCAACGGACTGCCTATGGCTACACCTTC.

Of note for this clonotype: No conserved phenylalanine or tryptophan ends this CDR3, so it is likely a read error. The V and J genes are TRBV7-9 and TRBJ2-3; the D is unclear. Trimming took 0 bases from V and 6 from J, leaving 4 bases between them. The length of the CDR3 is 12 residues. Germline CDR1 SEHNR, CDR2 FQNEAQ (reference sequence). CDR3 residues: CASSLADDTQYS. CDR3 DNA: TGTGCCAGCAGCTTAGCGGATGATACGCAGTATTCT.

V is TRBV2 and J is TRBJ2-7, with D perhaps TRBD2 (5 bases). The CDR3 totals 12 residues. The ends were cut back, 8 bases at V and 3 bases at J, with 11 bases in the middle. Germline V gene data show CDR1 as SNHLY and CDR2 as FYNNEI. The DNA for the CDR3 is TGTGCCAGCTTAGGGAGAGGCTACGAGCAGTACGTC. Amino acid sequence: CASLGRGYEQYV.

The gene calls are TRBV6-2 or TRBV6-3 and TRBJ1-1; no firm D call. V lost 2 bases to trimming and J lost 3 bases, with 13 bases between them. Germline assignment: CDR1 MNHEY and CDR2 SVGEGT. The CDR3 totals 15 residues. The CDR3 sequence is CASSYVLGMDTEAFF. For the CDR3, the DNA is TGTGCCAGCAGTTACGTCCTGGGGATGGACACTGAAGCTTTCTTT.

The chain carries TRBV7-9 and TRBJ1-4, with a possible D match to TRBD1 (5 bases). Germline V gene data show CDR1 as SEHNR and CDR2 as FQNEAQ (reference sequence). This CDR3 is 16 amino acids long. V was cut by 5 bases and J by 0 bases, with 13 bases left in between. CDR3 sequence: CASSINSGSTNEKLFF. The CDR3 nucleotides are TGTGCCAGCAGCATCAATTCAGGGTCAACTAATGAAAAACTGTTTTTT.

The table lists this clonotype with a few counts. V is TRBV7-9 and J is TRBJ1-2; 8 bases line up with TRBD1. Unmatched junction bases numbered 6, after V lost 5 bases and J lost 4 bases. CDR1 and CDR2 (germline): SEHNR, FQNEAQ (reference sequence). This CDR3 region has 14 residues. CDR3 sequence: CASSNRTGPYGYTF. In nucleotides, the CDR3 is TGTGCCAGCAGCAATCGGACAGGGCCCTATGGCTACACCTTC.

The chain is built from TRBV20-1 and TRBJ2-5, with D possibly being TRBD2 (7 bases). V lost 6 bases and J lost 3, with 17 bases in between. CDR1 is DFQATT, CDR2 SNEGSKA, per germline (reference sequence). CDR3 length equals 14 residues. CDR3 DNA: TGCAGTGCCTTGGGGGGGACACCCAAAGAGACCCAGTACTTC. Its translation is CSALGGTPKETQYF.

The chain combines TRBV6-4 with TRBJ1-1; D possibly corresponds to TRBD1 (6 bases). Germline loops: CDR1 MRHNA, CDR2 SNTAGT. The germline V and J ends were trimmed by 0 bases and 4 bases, with 9 bases remaining between them. The CDR3 has 14 residues. Written as DNA, the CDR3 is TGTGCCAGCAGTGACTCTCGAGGGGGCACTGAAGCTTTCTTT. It is translated as CASSDSRGGTEAFF.

This clonotype was detected only a few times. The chain joins TRBV7-6 to TRBJ1-2; 7 bases agree with TRBD1. From germline, CDR1 is SGHVS and CDR2 FNYEAQ. The length of the CDR3 is 14 residues. J lost 3 bases, V lost 4 bases, and 5 bases had no gene match. The CDR3 region is CASSSPGTDYGYTF. The CDR3 nucleotides read TGTGCCAGCAGCTCACCCGGGACAGACTATGGCTACACCTTC.

The chain has TRBV28 and TRBJ1-2; D is perhaps TRBD1 (5 bases). CDR3 length: 15 residues. Deletions cut 5 bases from V and 8 bases from J, with 21 bases between. Germline assignment: CDR1 MDHEN and CDR2 SYDVKM. The CDR3 region has the DNA TGTGCCAGCAGTGAGATCGACAGTTCCTCCAGGGGCTACACCTTC. This codes for CASSEIDSSSRGYTF.

V usage is TRBV3-1 and J usage is TRBJ2-7; 10 nucleotides agree with TRBD2. Germline-derived CDR1 and CDR2 are LGHDT and YNNKEL (reference sequence). With 2 bases clipped from V and 3 bases from J, the junction kept 13 bases outside the gene matches. The CDR3 has 18 amino acids. The CDR3 bases are TGTGCCAGCAGCCAAAAGCGGGGGGGCCTTTCCTACTACTACGAGCAGTACTTC. Translated: CASSQKRGGLSYYYEQYF.

The chain uses TRBV7-9 and TRBJ2-3; possibly TRBD2 for D (6 bases). Trimming stripped 1 base from V and 6 bases from J, with 8 bases between. Germline CDR1 is SEHNR and CDR2 is FQNEAQ (reference sequence). The CDR3 has 13 residues. The CDR3: CASSLVAGDTQYF. DNA for the CDR3: TGTGCCAGCAGCTTAGTTGCGGGGGATACGCAGTATTTT.

The gene calls are TRBV7-6 and TRBJ1-6; D is possibly TRBD1 (6 bases). Germline CDR1 SGHVS, CDR2 FNYEAQ. Trimming removed 5 bases from V and 7 bases from J, with 15 bases in between. This CDR3 is 15 amino acids long. The CDR3 DNA is TGTGCCAGCAGCCTGCTGGGACAAGAGAATTCACCCCTCCACTTT. It codes for CASSLLGQENSPLHF.

This clonotype was seen only a few times. This sequence joins TRBV27 and TRBJ2-1, with D perhaps TRBD2 (7 bases). Germline assignment: CDR1 MNHEY and CDR2 SMNVEV (reference sequence). V lost 8 bases and J lost 2, with 13 bases in between. There are 14 residues in the CDR3. The CDR3 DNA is TGTGCCAGCCGGGGGGCCTTCCCCTACAATGAGCAGTTCTTC. Residues: CASRGAFPYNEQFF.

This rearrangement joins TRBV7-9 to TRBJ1-1, with D possibly matching TRBD1 (6 bases). Trimming shortened V by 2 bases and J by 3 bases, and 16 bases separated the two germline ends. Germline CDR1 SEHNR, CDR2 FQNEAQ (reference sequence). The CDR3 has 16 amino acids. The CDR3 nucleotides are TGTGCCAGCAGCTTACGGACCTTGACAGGCTACACTGAAGCTTTCTTT. Its protein product is CASSLRTLTGYTEAFF.

The chain carries TRBV15 and TRBJ2-1; 7 bases fit TRBD1. The junction had 10 bases not matched to a gene; V was cut back by 4 bases and J by 7 bases. This CDR3 is built from 15 residues. Germline loops: CDR1 LNHNV, CDR2 YYDKDF (reference sequence). CDR3 nucleotide sequence: TGTGCCACCAGCACCCTCCTAGAGACAGGGAATGAGCAGTTCTTC. As protein: CATSTLLETGNEQFF.

This clonotype showed up just a few times. The chain has TRBV6-1 and TRBJ2-7; TRBD1 agrees at 8 bases. Trimming cost V 6 bases and J 4 bases; bases outside gene matches: 11. The CDR3 has 15 residues. CDR1 is MNHNS, CDR2 SASEGT, per germline. The DNA of the CDR3 is TGTGCCAGCAGCCTATGGACAGGGTTGGGTTACGAGCAGTACTTC. Its protein product is CASSLWTGLGYEQYF.

The rearrangement links TRBV7-8 to TRBJ1-3, with a tentative D call TRBD1 (5 bases). The V end lost 5 bases, the J end lost 0 bases, and 20 bases lay between the germline ends. Germline V gene data show CDR1 as SGHVS and CDR2 as FQNEAQ. The CDR3 is 18 amino acids. The DNA for the CDR3 is TGTGCCAGCAGCGAAGGGGTGGGCAGCGCCTACTCTGGAAACACCATATATTTT. Its protein product is CASSEGVGSAYSGNTIYF.